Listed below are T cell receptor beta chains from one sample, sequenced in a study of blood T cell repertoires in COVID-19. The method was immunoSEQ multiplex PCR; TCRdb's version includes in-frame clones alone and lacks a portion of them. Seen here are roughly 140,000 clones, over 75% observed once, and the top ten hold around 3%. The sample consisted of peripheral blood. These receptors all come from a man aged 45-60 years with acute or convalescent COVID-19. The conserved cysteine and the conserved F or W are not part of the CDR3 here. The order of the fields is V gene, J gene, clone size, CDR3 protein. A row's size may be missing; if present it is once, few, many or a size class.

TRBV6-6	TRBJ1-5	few	ASRRGTVGNQPQH
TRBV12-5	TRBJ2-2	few	ASGLAPGLAGAANTGELF
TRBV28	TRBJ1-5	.	ASTFRRVNQPQH
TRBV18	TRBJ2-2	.	ASSPIQELF
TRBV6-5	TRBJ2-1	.	ASSLRQGNEQF
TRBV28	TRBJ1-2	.	ASRNRVSYGYT
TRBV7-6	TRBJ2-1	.	ASSLATGLSYNEQF
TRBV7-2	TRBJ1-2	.	ASSHDRGGLEGYT
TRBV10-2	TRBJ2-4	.	ATRDSTLAKNIQY
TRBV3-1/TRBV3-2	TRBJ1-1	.	ASSPGQNTEAF
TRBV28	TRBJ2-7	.	ASSHFDAGEGYEQY
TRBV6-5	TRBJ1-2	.	ASNPVRGSYYGYT
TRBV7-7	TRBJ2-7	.	ASSRGRKQY
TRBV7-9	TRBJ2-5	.	ASSLGTPGRETQY
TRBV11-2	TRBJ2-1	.	ASSSNLGTSGRAFEQF
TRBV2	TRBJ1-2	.	ASSVEEKGANYGYT
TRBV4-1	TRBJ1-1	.	ASSQWWTSDTEAF
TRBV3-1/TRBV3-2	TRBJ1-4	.	ASSQERQGGEKLF
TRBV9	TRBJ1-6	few	ASSVGGGDIFSPLH
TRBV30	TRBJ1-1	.	AWSGERGRRGVNTEAF
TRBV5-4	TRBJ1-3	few	ASSRDSSGNTIY
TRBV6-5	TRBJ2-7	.	ASSYRQGPYEQY
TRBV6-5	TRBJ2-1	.	ASSRTGSEQF
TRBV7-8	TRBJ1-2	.	ASSLGWIANGYT
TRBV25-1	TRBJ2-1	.	ASRDSIYNEQF
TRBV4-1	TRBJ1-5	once	ASSQEASPDPFSNQPQH
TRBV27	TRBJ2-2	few	ATLGTSGVAGELF
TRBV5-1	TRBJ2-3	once	ASSEWSVTDTQY
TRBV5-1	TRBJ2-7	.	ASQLAGEPHEQY
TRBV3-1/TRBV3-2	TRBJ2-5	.	ASSQWAIWETQY
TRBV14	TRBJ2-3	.	ASSQGGRALSTDTQY
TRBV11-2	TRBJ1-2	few	ASSITGTGSGYT